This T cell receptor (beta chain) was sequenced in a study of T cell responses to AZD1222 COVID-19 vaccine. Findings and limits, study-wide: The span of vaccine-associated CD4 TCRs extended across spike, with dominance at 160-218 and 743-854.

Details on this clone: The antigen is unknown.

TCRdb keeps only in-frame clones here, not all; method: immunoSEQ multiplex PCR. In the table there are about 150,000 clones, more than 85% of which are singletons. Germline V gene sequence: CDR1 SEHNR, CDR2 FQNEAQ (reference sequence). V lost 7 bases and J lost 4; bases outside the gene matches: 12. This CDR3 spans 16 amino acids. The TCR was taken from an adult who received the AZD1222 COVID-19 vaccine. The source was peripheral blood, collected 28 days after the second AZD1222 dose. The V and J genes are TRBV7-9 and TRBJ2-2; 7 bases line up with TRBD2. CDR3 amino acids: CASTPPGTTATGELFF. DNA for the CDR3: TGTGCCAGCACCCCACCGGGGACTACCGCCACCGGGGAGCTGTTTTTT.